The present entry profiles one T cell receptor beta chain with its context. The antigen is undetermined. This CDR3 contains 15 residues. The V gene's germline CDR1 is KGHDR and CDR2 SFDVKD. The junction had 7 bases not matched to a gene; V was cut back by 4 bases and J by 5 bases. TCRdb fed the reads into MiXCR, producing one record per CDR3 protein. Of 200,000 or so distinct CDR3 sequences listed, about 30% are singletons. The entry originates in a study of T cell repertoires in cytomegalovirus infection. Broader study findings: Frequencies of public TCR beta families were cumulated, and this identified carriers of CMV plus the relevant HLA.

The sequenced sample consisted of PBMCs. The chain carries TRBV24-1 and TRBJ2-1, with TRBD1 matching over 7 bases. This TCR was recovered from a human donor in good health (CMV status not recorded). Some clones in this sample may be carry-over from other donors' samples. The CDR3 reads CATSDTRGLNNEQFF. In nucleotides, the CDR3 is TGTGCCACCAGTGACACCAGGGGGTTGAACAATGAGCAGTTCTTC.